Sequencing of this TCR beta chain was carried out in a study of shared clonotypes between healthy human individuals. Whole-study results and caveats: Donor clonotype sharing was expected to depend on sequencing depth.

Generated by immunoSEQ multiplex PCR, the TCRdb table keeps only in-frame clones and is missing some. Of 400,000 to 500,000 clones listed, over 65% are singletons. Germline CDR1 reads KGHSH; CDR2 reads LQKENI. V was trimmed by 5 bases and J by 8 bases, leaving 10 bases between them. The length of the CDR3 is 13 residues. Of note for this clone: The antigen remains unidentified.

The sequence came from a woman aged 35 to 49 in good health. Some clones in this sample may be carry-over from other donors' samples. This chain uses TRBV18 with TRBJ1-6, with D hard to call. The sample comprised PBMCs. The CDR3 spells CASSGSTDSPLHF. CDR3 coding DNA: TGTGCCAGCTCAGGGTCTACGGATTCACCCCTCCACTTT. The complete variable domain, with remaining parts taken from reference TRBV18 and TRBJ1-6, reads NAGVMQNPRHLVRRRGQEARLRCSPMKGHSHVYWYRQLPEEGLKFMVYLQKENIIDESGMPKERFSAEFPKEGPSILRIQQVVRGDSAAYFCASSGSTDSPLHFGNGTRLTVT.